The source of this T cell receptor (beta chain) is a study of T cells in Graves' hyperthyroidism and ophthalmopathy. This clonotype came up many times. There were TCR beta CDR3 regions amplified from RNA transcripts. The TCR CDR3 first-round RT-PCR relied on the HTBI primer set. TCRdb processed the multiplex PCR reads anew with MiXCR; each CDR3 protein has one entry. The repertoire has 200,000 to 250,000 distinct CDR3 sequences, around 19% of them found once; the top ten carry 35% to 50%. V lost 8 bases and J lost 0, with 13 bases in between. Germline CDR1 SNHLY, CDR2 FYNNEI. This CDR3 is built from 15 residues.

This clonotype was sampled from a man aged 35-49 years with Graves' hyperthyroidism. The sample was blood. The genes are TRBV2 and TRBJ1-4; D is perhaps TRBD1 (5 bases). CDR3 in amino acids: CASGGRTTTNEKLFF. For the CDR3, the DNA is TGTGCCAGCGGGGGACGGACCACAACTAATGAAAAACTGTTTTTT.